These 12 T cell receptor beta chains were all obtained from the same sample, sequenced in a study of blood T cell repertoires in COVID-19. Clones were sequenced by immunoSEQ multiplex PCR, and TCRdb holds only the in-frame ones, with some missing. The sample includes over 60,000 clones, 80% to 90% of them seen just once. The sample was peripheral blood. Receptors originate from a man between 40 and 49 years old with acute or convalescent COVID-19.

The rearrangement joins TRBV5-8 to TRBJ1-1; TRBD1 might be the D (5 bases). The length of the CDR3 is 12 residues. The V end lost 6 bases, the J end lost 4 bases, and 10 bases lay between the germline ends. Germline assignment: CDR1 SGHTS and CDR2 YDEGEE. The CDR3 DNA follows: TGTGCCAGCAACCTGGGGGGCACTGAAGCTTTCTTT. Translating gives CASNLGGTEAFF.

This clone was seen only once. The rearrangement links TRBV5-5 to TRBJ2-3, with unresolved D. With 1 base removed from V and 0 bases from J, the gap between germline ends came to 9 bases. The CDR3 has 15 amino acids. From germline, CDR1 is SGHKS and CDR2 YYEKEE (reference sequence). The DNA of the CDR3 is TGTGCCAGCAGCTTGAGCCTCAGGAGCACAGATACGCAGTATTTT. It encodes CASSLSLRSTDTQYF.

The chain couples TRBV19 to TRBJ2-7; 8 nucleotides align to TRBD1. CDR3 length equals 14 residues. The germline CDR1 and CDR2 sequences are LNHDA and SQIVND (reference sequence). V lost 4 bases to trimming and J lost 6 bases; unmatched junction nucleotides: 8. CDR3 sequence: CASSKGTGTFEQYF. In DNA form, the CDR3 reads TGTGCCAGTAGTAAAGGGACAGGAACCTTCGAGCAGTACTTC.

This rearrangement joins TRBV2 to TRBJ2-3; 7 nucleotides line up with TRBD2. The CDR3 is 15 amino acids. Losses at the gene ends were 7 bases for V and 1 base for J; bases not matched to a gene: 8. Germline CDR1 SNHLY, CDR2 FYNNEI. The CDR3 sequence is CASKKEAGRTDTQYF. The CDR3 region has the DNA TGTGCCAGCAAGAAGGAAGCGGGACGCACAGATACGCAGTATTTT.

The rearrangement uses TRBV12-3 or TRBV12-4 and TRBJ2-7; TRBD2 is a possible D gene (6 bases). The V gene lost 5 bases and the J gene lost 4 bases, with 9 bases spanning the gap. The CDR3 contains 12 residues. The CDR3 bases are TGTGCCAGCAGTCTGGAGGGTTACGAGCAGTACTTC. Protein sequence: CASSLEGYEQYF.

V gene TRBV7-3 combines with J gene TRBJ2-6; 8 positions match TRBD1. The CDR3 has 18 amino acids. V gave up 2 bases and J gave up 2 bases; unmatched junction bases: 8. Germline lookup yields CDR1 SGHTA and CDR2 FQGTGA. The CDR3 DNA is TGTGCCAGCAGCTTAGCCCGACAGGGGCTGCCTGGGGCCAACGTCCTGACTTTC. The encoded protein is CASSLARQGLPGANVLTF.

The V gene is TRBV5-1, the J gene TRBJ2-3, with 7 bases that match TRBD2. The CDR3 runs to 13 residues. The J segment lost 6 bases and the V segment lost 7 bases, leaving 8 bases of the junction unmatched. CDR1 is SGHRS and CDR2 is YFSETQ in the germline V gene. The CDR3 sequence: CASAGAVSDTQYF. The CDR3 bases are TGCGCCAGCGCGGGAGCCGTATCGGATACGCAGTATTTT. The full variable domain, its missing parts supplied by reference TRBV5-1 and TRBJ2-3, is KAGVTQTPRYLIKTRGQQVTLSCSPISGHRSVSWYQQTPGQGLQFLFEYFSETQRNKGNFPGRFSGRQFSNSRSEMNVSTLELGDSALYLCASAGAVSDTQYFGPGTRLTVL.

The V gene is TRBV4-1, the J gene TRBJ2-7, with a possible D match to TRBD1 (6 bases). V was shortened by 4 bases and J by 3 bases, with 13 bases between the two germline ends. The CDR3 runs to 14 residues. Looked up from germline, CDR1 is MGHRA and CDR2 is YSYEKL. The CDR3 DNA reads as TGCGCCAGCAGCCGGGGGCCAGGTTTCTACGAGCAGTACTTC. Amino acid sequence: CASSRGPGFYEQYF.

The rearrangement joins TRBV4-1 to TRBJ1-2; the D gene is possibly TRBD1 (5 bases). Trimming cost V 4 bases and J 1 base, with 10 bases left between them. The CDR3 runs 14 residues. Per germline, CDR1 MGHRA and CDR2 YSYEKL. In DNA, the CDR3 is TGCGCCAGCAGCCTACAGACAGATAACTATGGCTACACCTTC. It is translated as CASSLQTDNYGYTF.

The V and J genes are TRBV4-1 and TRBJ2-2; D gene unclear. The CDR3 spans 12 residues. Germline V gene lookup returns CDR1 MGHRA and CDR2 YSYEKL. Trimming took 1 base from V and 7 from J, leaving 4 bases between them. The CDR3, as DNA: TGCGCCAGCAGCCAAGTGAGCGGGGAGCTGTTTTTT. It codes for CASSQVSGELFF.

CDR3 amino acids: CSASRQESSGGYEQYF. The CDR3 nucleotides are TGCAGTGCTAGTCGGCAGGAAAGTAGCGGGGGGTACGAGCAGTACTTC. The genes are TRBV20-1 and TRBJ2-7; TRBD2 matches at 10 bases. Germline trimming cut 3 bases from V and 4 bases from J; bases unmatched to any gene: 12. This CDR3 is built from 16 residues. Germline V gene lookup returns CDR1 DFQATT and CDR2 SNEGSKA (reference sequence).

The V gene is TRBV6-6, the J gene TRBJ2-7; weak D call: TRBD1 (5 bases). Germline CDR1 and CDR2: MNHNY and SVGAGI (reference sequence). V was clipped by 0 bases and J by 2 bases, with 8 bases between them. This CDR3 comprises 14 residues. CDR3 protein: CASSYSRQPYEQYF. CDR3 coding DNA: TGTGCCAGCAGTTACTCTAGACAGCCCTACGAGCAGTACTTC.